The 31 T cell receptor beta chains in this list originate from one sample, sequenced in a study of cytomegalovirus exposure and HLA in healthy donors. The PCR employed 60 Vbeta primers together with 13 Jbeta primers. TCRdb's copy holds only in-frame clones and misses some; the assay was immunoSEQ multiplex PCR. This table has around 67,000 clones, roughly four fifths appearing once. The sample was PBMCs. The receptor source for this set is a woman in her 30s in good health and CMV-seropositive.

In its sample, this clone was seen a few times. The CDR3 nucleotides are TGTGCCAGCAGCCCTGGAGGGCTAAAAGAAAAACTGTTTTTT. Amino acids: CASSPGGLKEKLFF. The V gene is TRBV28, the J gene TRBJ1-4; D is uncertain. Trimming removed 6 bases at V and 8 bases at J, with 16 bases between. CDR1 and CDR2 from the germline V gene are MDHEN and SYDVKM. The CDR3 spans 14 residues.

The genes are TRBV19 and TRBJ1-3, with TRBD1 identical over 7 bases. Germline CDR1 and CDR2: LNHDA and SQIVND (reference sequence). The CDR3 extends over 15 amino acids. After removal of 2 bases from V and 2 bases from J, the junction contained 3 bases not matched to a gene. The CDR3 protein is CASSIMGTAGNTIYF. The DNA for the CDR3 is TGTGCCAGTAGTATAATGGGGACAGCTGGAAACACCATATATTTT.

The chain links TRBV7-3 to TRBJ1-5; D not resolved. The V gene lost 8 bases and the J gene lost 11 bases, with 16 bases spanning the gap. The germline CDR1 and CDR2 sequences are SGHTA and FQGTGA. The CDR3 spans 12 residues. CDR3 sequence (DNA): TGTGCCAGCTCGAGGGCCTCGGGGACCCAGCATTTT. Protein product: CASSRASGTQHF.

V gene TRBV13 combines with J gene TRBJ2-5; maybe TRBD2 (5 bases). The ends were cut back, 1 base at V and 5 bases at J, with 8 bases in the middle. This CDR3 is 13 amino acids long. The germline CDR1 and CDR2 sequences are PRHDT and FYEKMQ (reference sequence). As DNA, the CDR3 is TGTGCCAGCAGCTTAGCCGGGGTTGAGACCCAGTACTTC. It is translated as CASSLAGVETQYF.

The chain uses TRBV29-1 and TRBJ1-1; 8 positions match TRBD1. J was trimmed by 5 bases and V by 6 bases; bases with no gene match: 11. Germline V gene sequence: CDR1 SQVTM, CDR2 ANQGSEA. The CDR3 contains 14 residues. The CDR3 here is CSVPPGTGRTEAFF. The CDR3 coding sequence is TGCAGCGTACCACCCGGGACAGGTCGGACTGAAGCTTTCTTT.

This chain uses TRBV6-5 with TRBJ2-1; D remains ambiguous. Germline V gene lookup returns CDR1 MNHEY and CDR2 SVGAGI. V lost 6 bases, J lost 4 bases, and 10 bases lay in between. There are 13 residues in the CDR3. CDR3 loop: CASSRSVYNEQFF. The CDR3 nucleotides read TGTGCCAGCAGCAGGTCGGTTTACAATGAGCAGTTCTTC.

The rearrangement links TRBV7-9 to TRBJ2-3, with 7 nucleotides matching TRBD2. The CDR3 length is 16 residues. With 3 bases clipped from V and 1 base from J, the junction kept 7 bases outside the gene matches. Germline V gene lookup returns CDR1 SEHNR and CDR2 FQNEAQ (reference sequence). CDR3 residues: CASSLGGAGGTDTQYF. The CDR3 DNA follows: TGTGCCAGCAGCTTGGGCGGGGCGGGAGGCACAGATACGCAGTATTTT.

V usage is TRBV27 and J usage is TRBJ2-7; 8 nucleotides agree with TRBD1. Per the germline V gene, CDR1 is MNHEY and CDR2 is SMNVEV (reference sequence). CDR3 length: 14 amino acids. V shed 6 bases and J 4 bases; nucleotides not matched to a gene: 8. CDR3 in amino acids: CASSPDRGGYEQYF. The CDR3, as DNA: TGTGCCAGCAGCCCCGACAGGGGCGGGTACGAGCAGTACTTC.

This sequence joins TRBV5-6 and TRBJ2-3, with D possibly TRBD2 on 5 matching bases. Looked up from germline, CDR1 is SGHDT and CDR2 is YYEEEE. V lost 2 bases to trimming and J lost 2 bases, with 9 bases between them. CDR3 length: 14 amino acids. The CDR3 region has the DNA TGTGCCAGCAGCTTCGGGGTTGCCACAGATACGCAGTATTTT. Translating gives CASSFGVATDTQYF.

J is TRBJ2-1 and V is TRBV7-9, with 8 bases lining up with TRBD1. In germline, CDR1 is SEHNR, CDR2 FQNEAQ (reference sequence). V lost 1 base and J lost 5; bases outside the gene matches: 13. This CDR3 is 18 amino acids long. CDR3 sequence reads: CASSLGALRGQVDNEQFF. The CDR3 nucleotides are TGTGCCAGCAGCTTAGGGGCACTCAGGGGGCAAGTTGACAATGAGCAGTTCTTC.

Here the CDR3 reads CASSAKGGSHGYTF. For the CDR3, the DNA is TGCGCCAGCAGCGCAAAAGGGGGCTCTCATGGCTACACCTTC. The J gene is TRBJ1-2, the V gene TRBV5-1; TRBD1 matches at 7 bases. J lost 6 bases, V lost 4 bases, and 9 bases had no gene match. Germline lookup yields CDR1 SGHRS and CDR2 YFSETQ. This CDR3 comprises 14 residues.

The gene calls are TRBV28 and TRBJ2-1, with 10 bases matching TRBD2. The junction had 6 bases not matched to a gene; V was cut back by 7 bases and J by 3 bases. Per germline, CDR1 MDHEN and CDR2 SYDVKM. The CDR3 is 15 amino acids. CDR3 loop: CASTPLAGDYNEQFF. CDR3 nucleotides: TGTGCCAGCACCCCGCTAGCGGGAGACTACAATGAGCAGTTCTTC.

There are a few counts of this clone. This sample includes further DNA sequences coding for the same CDR3. This chain links TRBV19 with TRBJ1-2, with TRBD1 identical over 8 bases. The CDR3 is 14 amino acids. Germline trimming cut 6 bases from V and 2 bases from J; bases unmatched to any gene: 5. Germline CDR1 and CDR2: LNHDA and SQIVND (reference sequence). The CDR3 nucleotides read TGTGCCAGTAGCTCCACAGGGGGAAACTATGGCTACACCTTC. Amino acids: CASSSTGGNYGYTF.

The V gene is TRBV27, the J gene TRBJ2-7, with 14 bases fitting TRBD2. Germline V gene data show CDR1 as MNHEY and CDR2 as SMNVEV (reference sequence). Unmatched junction bases numbered 1, after V lost 2 bases and J lost 4 bases. The CDR3 spans 15 residues. CDR3 DNA sequence: TGTGCCAGCAGTTTAGGGACTAGCGGGAGTTACGAGCAGTACTTC. Protein product: CASSLGTSGSYEQYF.

This chain uses TRBV18 with TRBJ2-5, with D maybe TRBD1 (6 bases). V gave up 0 bases and J gave up 2 bases, with 10 bases separating them. CDR3 length: 15 amino acids. Looked up from germline, CDR1 is KGHSH and CDR2 is LQKENI. The CDR3 region has the DNA TGTGCCAGCTCACCACCGGGGGCTCCACAAGAGACCCAGTACTTC. This translates into CASSPPGAPQETQYF.

The chain combines TRBV29-1 with TRBJ2-2; 10 nucleotides agree with TRBD1. V lost 6 bases, J lost 1 base, and 2 bases stayed unmatched. The CDR3 is 14 amino acids. Germline CDR1 and CDR2: SQVTM and ANQGSEA. The CDR3 region has the DNA TGCAGCGTAGGACAGGGGGGGAACACCGGGGAGCTGTTTTTT. Amino acid sequence: CSVGQGGNTGELFF.

This chain links TRBV28 with TRBJ2-5; D unclear. Trimming took off 3 bases at V and 2 bases at J, with 7 bases between the two ends. The CDR3 consists of 13 residues. Germline assignment: CDR1 MDHEN and CDR2 SYDVKM. In nucleotides, the CDR3 is TGTGCCAGCAGTTTGTGGCGGCAAGAGACCCAGTACTTC. Protein product: CASSLWRQETQYF. The complete variable domain, with remaining parts taken from reference TRBV28 and TRBJ2-5, reads DVKVTQSSRYLVKRTGEKVFLECVQDMDHENMFWYRQDPGLGLRLIYFSYDVKMKEKGDIPEGYSVSREKKERFSLILESASTNQTSMYLCASSLWRQETQYFGPGTRLLVL.

This chain connects TRBV7-8 to TRBJ2-3; tentative D call: TRBD2 (5 bases). The V gene lost 5 bases and the J gene lost 2 bases, with 14 bases spanning the gap. The CDR3 sequence is 15 residues long. Germline CDR1 reads SGHVS; CDR2 reads FQNEAQ. CDR3 in amino acids: CASSVKRISTDTQYF. CDR3 bases: TGTGCCAGCAGCGTGAAGCGGATATCCACAGATACGCAGTATTTT.

The chain is built from TRBV7-3 and TRBJ2-1, with 9 bases matching TRBD1. Germline V lookup: CDR1 SGHTA, CDR2 FQGTGA. V lost 5 bases to trimming and J lost 6 bases; unmatched junction nucleotides: 2. This CDR3 has 13 amino acids. CDR3 protein: CASSRDRVNEQFF. For the CDR3, the DNA is TGTGCCAGCAGCAGGGACAGGGTCAATGAGCAGTTCTTC. The variable domain in full, with the rest retrieved from reference TRBV7-3 and TRBJ2-1, is GAGVSQTPSNKVTEKGKYVELRCDPISGHTALYWYRQSLGQGPEFLIYFQGTGAADDSGLPNDRFFAVRPEGSVSTLKIQRTERGDSAVYLCASSRDRVNEQFFGPGTRLTVL.

V is TRBV5-4 and J is TRBJ2-7, with D tentatively TRBD1 (5 bases). Germline V gene sequence: CDR1 SGHNT, CDR2 YYREEE (reference sequence). The CDR3 totals 15 residues. Trimming left V 0 bases short and J 6 bases short, with 16 bases between. The CDR3: CASSLEGLGRREQYF. As DNA, the CDR3 is TGTGCCAGCAGCTTGGAGGGGTTGGGGCGCCGCGAGCAGTACTTC. The full variable domain, rest sourced from reference TRBV5-4 and TRBJ2-7, is ETGVTQSPTHLIKTRGQQVTLRCSSQSGHNTVSWYQQALGQGPQFIFQYYREEENGRGNFPPRFSGLQFPNYSSELNVNALELDDSALYLCASSLEGLGRREQYFGPGTRLTVT.

The chain recombines TRBV11-2 with TRBJ1-2, with D perhaps TRBD1 (5 bases). The CDR3 is made up of 13 amino acids. The ends were cut back, 1 base at V and 7 bases at J, with 10 bases in the middle. Germline V gene lookup returns CDR1 SGHAT and CDR2 FQNNGV. CDR3 DNA: TGTGCCAGCAGCTTAGCGGGGCGGGGTGGCTACACCTTC. It yields the protein CASSLAGRGGYTF.

This clone was seen more than once but under ten times. Additional DNA sequences in this sample encode the identical CDR3. The chain links TRBV5-1 to TRBJ2-1; D is perhaps TRBD2 (5 bases). This CDR3 has 15 amino acids. Trimming took off 4 bases at V and 4 bases at J, with 15 bases between the two ends. In germline, CDR1 is SGHRS, CDR2 YFSETQ. The CDR3 here is CASSNQKAAYNEQFF. The CDR3 DNA reads TGCGCCAGCAGCAACCAAAAAGCGGCATACAATGAGCAGTTCTTC. Based on the CDR3 plus reference TRBV5-1 and TRBJ2-1, the full variable domain is KAGVTQTPRYLIKTRGQQVTLSCSPISGHRSVSWYQQTPGQGLQFLFEYFSETQRNKGNFPGRFSGRQFSNSRSEMNVSTLELGDSALYLCASSNQKAAYNEQFFGPGTRLTVL.

The sample holds a few counts of this clone. The chain recombines TRBV5-1 with TRBJ2-1; TRBD2 agrees at 10 bases. Germline CDR1 and CDR2: SGHRS and YFSETQ. The CDR3 runs to 16 residues. Unmatched junction bases numbered 7, after V lost 0 bases and J lost 7 bases. CDR3 bases: TGCGCCAGCAGCTTGGATAGCGGGAGGAGGAGGAATGAGCAGTTCTTC. Residues: CASSLDSGRRRNEQFF.

The chain is built from TRBV5-1 and TRBJ2-2, with 8 bases that match TRBD2. There are 16 residues in the CDR3. Germline V CDR1 and CDR2: SGHRS, YFSETQ. V was clipped by 2 bases and J by 4 bases; unmatched bases: 7. CDR3 nucleotide sequence: TGCGCCAGCAGCTTAAGCGGGAGCCGGGTCACCGGGGAGCTGTTTTTT. Its protein product is CASSLSGSRVTGELFF.

This chain connects TRBV5-4 to TRBJ2-2; TRBD2 aligns across 7 bases. Germline-derived CDR1 and CDR2 are SGHNT and YYREEE (reference sequence). J lost 7 bases, V lost 3 bases, and 3 bases had no gene match. The CDR3 has 13 amino acids. Written as DNA, the CDR3 is TGTGCCAGCAGCTCAGGACTAGTCGGGGAGCTGTTTTTT. As protein: CASSSGLVGELFF.

In its sample, this clone was seen many times. The J gene is TRBJ2-1, the V gene TRBV30, with 11 bases that match TRBD2. V shed 6 bases and J 5 bases; nucleotides not matched to a gene: 3. Germline V lookup: CDR1 GTSNPN, CDR2 SVGIG (reference sequence). This CDR3 region has 13 residues. The CDR3 DNA reads TGTGCCTGTGTAGCGGGAGGGAACAATGAGCAGTTCTTC. Translated, it gives CACVAGGNNEQFF.

The CDR3 DNA is TGCGCCAGCAGGAGGGAAAGCGGGAGCTCCTACAATGAGCAGTTCTTC. Translated, it gives CASRRESGSSYNEQFF. The chain employs TRBV5-1 and TRBJ2-1; 8 nucleotides align to TRBD2. The germline V gene encodes CDR1 SGHRS and CDR2 YFSETQ. The V gene end was trimmed by 5 bases and the J gene end by 0 bases; junction bases not matched to a gene: 7. The CDR3 totals 16 residues.

This clone was detected only once. The rearrangement links TRBV27 to TRBJ1-1, with 7 bases matching TRBD1. Germline V gene lookup returns CDR1 MNHEY and CDR2 SMNVEV (reference sequence). V lost 6 bases, J lost 7 bases, and 20 bases stayed unmatched. There are 17 residues in the CDR3. The CDR3 DNA reads TGTGCCAGCAGACCCGACAGGGCGGGGTCTAAGAAGATTGAAGCTTTCTTT. Translated, it gives CASRPDRAGSKKIEAFF.

In this sample, this clone turned up a few times. The V and J genes are TRBV18 and TRBJ1-1; no definite D call. Trimming took off 2 bases at V and 0 bases at J, with 7 bases between the two ends. CDR3 length: 14 residues. Germline V gives CDR1 KGHSH, CDR2 LQKENI. CDR3: CASSPINVNTEAFF. CDR3 sequence (DNA): TGTGCCAGCTCACCAATAAATGTGAACACTGAAGCTTTCTTT. Supplemented by reference TRBV18 and TRBJ1-1, the full variable domain reads NAGVMQNPRHLVRRRGQEARLRCSPMKGHSHVYWYRQLPEEGLKFMVYLQKENIIDESGMPKERFSAEFPKEGPSILRIQQVVRGDSAAYFCASSPINVNTEAFFGQGTRLTVV.

The chain couples TRBV29-1 to TRBJ2-1; 7 bases map to TRBD1. CDR1 is SQVTM, CDR2 ANQGSEA, per germline. There are 12 residues in the CDR3. Trimming removed 6 bases from V and 6 bases from J; junction bases left unmatched: 5. The CDR3: CSVRQGTNEQFF. The CDR3 bases are TGCAGCGTGAGACAGGGCACCAATGAGCAGTTCTTC.

The chain uses TRBV15 and TRBJ1-2, with TRBD1 identical over 7 bases. The CDR3 runs to 17 residues. Per germline, CDR1 LNHNV and CDR2 YYDKDF (reference sequence). V was clipped by 3 bases and J by 4 bases; unmatched bases: 14. CDR3 protein: CATSSPDRNLPIYGYTF. The CDR3 bases are TGTGCCACCAGCAGCCCGGACAGGAATTTACCTATCTATGGCTACACCTTC.